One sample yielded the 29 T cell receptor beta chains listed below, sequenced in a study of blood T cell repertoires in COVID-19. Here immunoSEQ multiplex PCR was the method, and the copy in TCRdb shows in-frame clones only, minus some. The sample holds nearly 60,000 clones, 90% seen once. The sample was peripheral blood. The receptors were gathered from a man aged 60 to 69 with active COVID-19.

The CDR3 protein is CASRVPRQGYEQYF. The CDR3 DNA is TGTGCCAGCCGAGTACCTCGGCAGGGCTACGAGCAGTACTTC. The chain combines TRBV6-5 with TRBJ2-7, with a tentative D call TRBD1 (5 bases). CDR1 and CDR2 (germline): MNHEY, SVGAGI. The germline V and J ends were trimmed by 8 bases and 3 bases, with 17 bases remaining between them. There are 14 residues in the CDR3.

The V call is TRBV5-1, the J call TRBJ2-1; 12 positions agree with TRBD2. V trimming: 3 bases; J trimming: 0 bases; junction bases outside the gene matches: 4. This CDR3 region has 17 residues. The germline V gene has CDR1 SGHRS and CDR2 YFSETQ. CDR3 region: CASSSRLAGASYNEQFF. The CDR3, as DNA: TGCGCCAGCAGCTCAAGACTAGCGGGGGCCTCCTACAATGAGCAGTTCTTC.

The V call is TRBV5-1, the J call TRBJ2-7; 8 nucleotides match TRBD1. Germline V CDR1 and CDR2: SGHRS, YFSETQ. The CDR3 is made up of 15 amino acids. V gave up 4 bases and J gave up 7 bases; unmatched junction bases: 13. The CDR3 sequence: CASSLKTGDPREQYF. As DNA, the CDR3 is TGCGCCAGCAGCCTAAAGACAGGGGACCCTCGGGAGCAGTACTTC.

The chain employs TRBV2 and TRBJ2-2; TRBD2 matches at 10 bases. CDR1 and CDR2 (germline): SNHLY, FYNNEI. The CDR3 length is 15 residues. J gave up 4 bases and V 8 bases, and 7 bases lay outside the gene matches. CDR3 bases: TGTGCCAGCGGGGGACTAGCGAGTGGCACCGGGGAGCTGTTTTTT. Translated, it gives CASGGLASGTGELFF.

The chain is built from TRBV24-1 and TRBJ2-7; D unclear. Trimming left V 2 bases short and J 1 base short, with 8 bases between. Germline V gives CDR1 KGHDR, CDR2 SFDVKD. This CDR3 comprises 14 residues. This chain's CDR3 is CATSDSMSSYEQYF. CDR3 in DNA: TGTGCCACCAGTGATTCAATGAGTTCCTACGAGCAGTACTTC.

CDR3 in amino acids: CASSYLAGGSTDTQYF. CDR3 nucleotide sequence: TGTGCCAGCAGCTATCTAGCGGGGGGGAGCACAGATACGCAGTATTTT. This chain uses TRBV7-6 with TRBJ2-3; 12 positions match TRBD2. Germline V gene lookup returns CDR1 SGHVS and CDR2 FNYEAQ. J gave up 0 bases and V 4 bases, and 2 bases lay outside the gene matches. The CDR3 totals 16 residues.

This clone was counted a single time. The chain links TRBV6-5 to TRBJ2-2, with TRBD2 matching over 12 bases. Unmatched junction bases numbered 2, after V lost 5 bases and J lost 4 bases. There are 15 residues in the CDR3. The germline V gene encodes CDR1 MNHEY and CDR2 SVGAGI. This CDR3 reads CASSPSGRATGELFF. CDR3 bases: TGTGCCAGCAGTCCTAGCGGGAGGGCCACCGGGGAGCTGTTTTTT.

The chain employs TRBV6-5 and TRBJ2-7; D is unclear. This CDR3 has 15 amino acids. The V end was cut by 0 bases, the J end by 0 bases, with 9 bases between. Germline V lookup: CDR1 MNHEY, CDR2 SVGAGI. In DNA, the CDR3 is TGTGCCAGCAGTTACTCGGCCTGGAGCTCCTACGAGCAGTACTTC. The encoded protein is CASSYSAWSSYEQYF.

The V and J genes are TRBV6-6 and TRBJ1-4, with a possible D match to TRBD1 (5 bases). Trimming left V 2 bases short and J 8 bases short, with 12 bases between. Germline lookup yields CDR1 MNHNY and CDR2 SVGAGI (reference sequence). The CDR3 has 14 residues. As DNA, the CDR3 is TGTGCCAGCAGTTACGGGCAGGGTTTAGAAAAACTGTTTTTT. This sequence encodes CASSYGQGLEKLFF.

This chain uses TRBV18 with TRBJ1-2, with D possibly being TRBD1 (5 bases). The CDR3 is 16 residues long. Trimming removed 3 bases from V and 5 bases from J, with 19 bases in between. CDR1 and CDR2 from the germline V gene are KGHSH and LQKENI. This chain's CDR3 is CASSPLESQGGYGYTF. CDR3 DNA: TGTGCCAGCTCACCCCTCGAGAGCCAGGGCGGATATGGCTACACCTTC.

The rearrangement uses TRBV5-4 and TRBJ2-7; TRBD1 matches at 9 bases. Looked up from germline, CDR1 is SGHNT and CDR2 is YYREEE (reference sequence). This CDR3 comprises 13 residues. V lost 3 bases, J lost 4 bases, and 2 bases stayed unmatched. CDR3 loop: CASSWDRAYEQYF. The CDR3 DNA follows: TGTGCCAGCAGCTGGGACAGGGCGTACGAGCAGTACTTC.

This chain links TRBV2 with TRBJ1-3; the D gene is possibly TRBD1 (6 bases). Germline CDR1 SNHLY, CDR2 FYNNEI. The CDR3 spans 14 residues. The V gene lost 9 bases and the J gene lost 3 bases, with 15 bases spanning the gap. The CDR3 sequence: CARRGGTSGNTIYF. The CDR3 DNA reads TGTGCCAGGCGGGGGGGGACAAGTGGAAACACCATATATTTT.

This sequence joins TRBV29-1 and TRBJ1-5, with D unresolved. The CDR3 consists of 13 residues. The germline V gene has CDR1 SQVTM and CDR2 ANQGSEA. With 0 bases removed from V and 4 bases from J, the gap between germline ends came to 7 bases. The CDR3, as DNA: TGCAGCGTTGAAGATTGGCCTAATCAGCCCCAGCATTTT. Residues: CSVEDWPNQPQHF.

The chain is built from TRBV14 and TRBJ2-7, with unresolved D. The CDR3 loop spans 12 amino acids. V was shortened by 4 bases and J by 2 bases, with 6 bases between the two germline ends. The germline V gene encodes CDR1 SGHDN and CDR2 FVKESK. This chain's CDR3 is CASSRTTYEQYF. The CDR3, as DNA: TGTGCCAGCAGCCGAACTACCTACGAGCAGTACTTC.

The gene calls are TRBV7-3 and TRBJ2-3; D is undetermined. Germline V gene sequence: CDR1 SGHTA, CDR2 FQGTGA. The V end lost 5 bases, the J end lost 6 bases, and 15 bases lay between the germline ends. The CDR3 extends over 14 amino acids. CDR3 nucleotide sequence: TGTGCCAGCAGCCCGTTGGTCCGGTCGGATACGCAGTATTTT. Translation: CASSPLVRSDTQYF.

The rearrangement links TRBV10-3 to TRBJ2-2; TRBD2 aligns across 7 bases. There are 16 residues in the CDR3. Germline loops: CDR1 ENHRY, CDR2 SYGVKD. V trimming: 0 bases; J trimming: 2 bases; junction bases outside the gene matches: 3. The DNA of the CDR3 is TGTGCCATCAGTGAGTCGGGGACTATTAACACCGGGGAGCTGTTTTTT. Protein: CAISESGTINTGELFF.

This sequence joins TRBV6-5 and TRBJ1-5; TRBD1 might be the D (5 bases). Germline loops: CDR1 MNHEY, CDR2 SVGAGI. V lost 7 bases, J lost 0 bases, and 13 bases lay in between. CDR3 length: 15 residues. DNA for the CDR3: TGTGCCAGCACTACGACAGCATATAGCAATCAGCCCCAGCATTTT. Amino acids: CASTTTAYSNQPQHF.

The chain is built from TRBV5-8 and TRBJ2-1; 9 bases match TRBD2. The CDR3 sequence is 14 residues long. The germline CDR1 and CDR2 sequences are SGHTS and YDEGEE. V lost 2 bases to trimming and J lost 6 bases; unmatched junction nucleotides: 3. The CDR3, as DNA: TGTGCCAGCAGCTTTAGCGGGGGTACCAATGAGCAGTTCTTC. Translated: CASSFSGGTNEQFF.

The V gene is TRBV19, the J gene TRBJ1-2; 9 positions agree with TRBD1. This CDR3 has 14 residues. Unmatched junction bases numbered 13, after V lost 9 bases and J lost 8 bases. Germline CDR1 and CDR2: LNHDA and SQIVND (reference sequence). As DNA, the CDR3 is TGTGCCAGCACTCCTACGGGACAGGGAGAGGGCTACACCTTC. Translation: CASTPTGQGEGYTF. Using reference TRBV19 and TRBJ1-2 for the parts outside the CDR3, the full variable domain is DGGITQSPKYLFRKEGQNVTLSCEQNLNHDAMYWYRQDPGQGLRLIYYSQIVNDFQKGDIAEGYSVSREKKESFPLTVTSAQKNPTAFYLCASTPTGQGEGYTFGSGTRLTVV.

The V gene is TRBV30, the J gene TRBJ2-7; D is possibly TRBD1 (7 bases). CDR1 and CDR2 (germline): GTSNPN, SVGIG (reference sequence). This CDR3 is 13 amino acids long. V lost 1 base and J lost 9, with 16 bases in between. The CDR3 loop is CAWSARTGGAQYF. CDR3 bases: TGTGCCTGGAGTGCACGGACAGGCGGGGCGCAGTACTTC.

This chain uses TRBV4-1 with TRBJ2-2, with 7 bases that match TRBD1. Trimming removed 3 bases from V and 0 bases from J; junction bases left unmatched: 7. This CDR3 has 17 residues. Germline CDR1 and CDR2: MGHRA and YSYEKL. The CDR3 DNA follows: TGCGCCAGCAGCCAGGCACGGGACAGCGCGAACACCGGGGAGCTGTTTTTT. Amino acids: CASSQARDSANTGELFF.

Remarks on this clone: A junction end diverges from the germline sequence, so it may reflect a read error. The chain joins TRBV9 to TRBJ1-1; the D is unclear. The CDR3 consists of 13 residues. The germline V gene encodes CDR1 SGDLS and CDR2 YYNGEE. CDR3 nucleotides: TGTGCCAGCAGCACCCACCCCGACACCGAAGCTTTCTTT. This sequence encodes CASSTHPDTEAFF.

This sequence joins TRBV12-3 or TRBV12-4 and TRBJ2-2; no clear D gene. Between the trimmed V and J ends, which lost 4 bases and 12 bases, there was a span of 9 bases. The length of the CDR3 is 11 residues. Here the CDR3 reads CASSSSRQLFF. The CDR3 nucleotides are TGTGCCAGCAGTTCGAGCCGTCAGCTGTTTTTT.

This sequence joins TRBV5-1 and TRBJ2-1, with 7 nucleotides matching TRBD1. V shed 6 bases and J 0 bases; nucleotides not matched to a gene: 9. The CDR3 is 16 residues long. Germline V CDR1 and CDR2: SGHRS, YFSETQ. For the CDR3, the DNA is TGCGCCAGCAACGACGGGACAGAACGCTCCTACAATGAGCAGTTCTTC. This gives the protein CASNDGTERSYNEQFF.

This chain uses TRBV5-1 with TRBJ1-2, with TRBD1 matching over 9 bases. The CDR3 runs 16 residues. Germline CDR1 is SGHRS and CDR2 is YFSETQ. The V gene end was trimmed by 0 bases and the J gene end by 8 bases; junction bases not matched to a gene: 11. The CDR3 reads CASSLGRTGASRGYTF. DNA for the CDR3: TGCGCCAGCAGCTTGGGGCGGACAGGGGCCTCGAGAGGCTACACCTTC.

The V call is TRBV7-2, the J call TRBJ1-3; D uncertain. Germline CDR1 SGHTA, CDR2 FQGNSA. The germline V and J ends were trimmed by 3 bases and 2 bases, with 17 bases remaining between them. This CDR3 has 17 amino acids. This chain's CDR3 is CASSFQTPEVPGNTIYF. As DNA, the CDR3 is TGTGCCAGCAGCTTCCAGACTCCGGAGGTTCCTGGAAACACCATATATTTT. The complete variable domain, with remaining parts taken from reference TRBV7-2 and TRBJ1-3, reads GAGVSQSPSNKVTEKGKDVELRCDPISGHTALYWYRQSLGQGLEFLIYFQGNSAPDKSGLPSDRFSAERTGGSVSTLTIQRTQQEDSAVYLCASSFQTPEVPGNTIYFGEGSWLTVV.

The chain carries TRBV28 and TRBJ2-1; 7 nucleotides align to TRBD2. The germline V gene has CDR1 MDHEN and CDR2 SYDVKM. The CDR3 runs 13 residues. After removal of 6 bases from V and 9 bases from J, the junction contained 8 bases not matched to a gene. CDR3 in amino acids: CASRTSPTTEQFF. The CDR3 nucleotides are TGTGCCAGCAGGACTAGCCCCACGACTGAGCAGTTCTTC.

DNA of the CDR3: TGTGCCAGCAGTTTATTTCGGACAGGGAGGACTGAAGCTTTCTTT. This encodes CASSLFRTGRTEAFF. The chain combines TRBV27 with TRBJ1-1, with 8 bases identical to TRBD1. Germline CDR1 is MNHEY and CDR2 is SMNVEV (reference sequence). This CDR3 region has 15 residues. V lost 1 base and J lost 5; bases outside the gene matches: 6.

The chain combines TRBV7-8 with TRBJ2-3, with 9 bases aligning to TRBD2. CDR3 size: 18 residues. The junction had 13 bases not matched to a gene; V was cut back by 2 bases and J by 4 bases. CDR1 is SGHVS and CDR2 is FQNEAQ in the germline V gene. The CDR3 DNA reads TGTGCCAGCAGCTTATTTTCTGGGAGTAGCGGGAGCTCAGATACGCAGTATTTT. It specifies CASSLFSGSSGSSDTQYF. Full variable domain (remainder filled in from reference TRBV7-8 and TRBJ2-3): GAGVSQSPRYKVAKRGQDVALRCDPISGHVSLFWYQQALGQGPEFLTYFQNEAQLDKSGLPSDRFFAERPEGSVSTLKIQRTQQEDSAVYLCASSLFSGSSGSSDTQYFGPGTRLTVL.